The 9 T cell receptor beta chains listed next were all sequenced from one sample in a study of response to subunit inactivated influenza vaccine (dated by TCRdb to between 2017 and 2018). Library prep was done by RT-PCR. Instrument used: Illumina HiSeq 2500. Using fastp at Q25 and MiXCR, TCRdb reprocessed the public reads and kept productive beta chains. Every distinct CDR3 protein forms one entry, paired with its most common genes and DNA. The sample table records roughly 650,000 distinct CDR3 sequences; 15% to 19% of these occur just once. The ten largest make up roughly 11% of the sample. Here the sequenced sample was PBMCs from blood, taken approximately 13 days after vaccination. These receptors came from a man aged 50-59 years who received an inactivated influenza vaccine. Donor details come from another sample of the same person, matched by shared clones.

This clonotype was found a few times. The chain couples TRBV6-1 to TRBJ2-2; 14 bases agree with TRBD2. CDR3 size: 17 residues. Germline loops: CDR1 MNHNS, CDR2 SASEGT. Germline trimming cut 5 bases from V and 6 bases from J; bases unmatched to any gene: 8. CDR3: CASSRGLAGVYAGELFF. CDR3 DNA: TGTGCCAGCAGTCGGGGACTAGCGGGAGTATATGCCGGGGAGCTGTTTTTT.

The chain has TRBV7-8 and TRBJ2-7; D not resolved. The germline V gene has CDR1 SGHVS and CDR2 FQNEAQ. The CDR3 is 13 residues long. The V end was cut by 3 bases, the J end by 3 bases, with 9 bases between. CDR3 sequence reads: CASSFGRNYEQYF. The CDR3 DNA sequence: TGTGCCAGCAGCTTTGGTCGGAACTACGAGCAGTACTTC.

The gene calls are TRBV15 and TRBJ1-3; D not resolved. Trimming removed 0 bases from V and 8 bases from J, with 14 bases in between. Germline V lookup: CDR1 LNHNV, CDR2 YYDKDF (reference sequence). The length of the CDR3 is 15 residues. In nucleotides, the CDR3 is TGTGCCACCAGCAGAGATCCTGCCGGAAGGGACACCATATATTTT. Translation gives CATSRDPAGRDTIYF.

This clonotype has just a few counts. No DNA is shown, since the ends of the CDR3 on it are uncertain; the CDR3 is the one TCRdb lists. The V call is TRBV7-9, the J call TRBJ2-1; the D call TRBD2 from the table was never checked on the DNA. CDR1 is SEHNR, CDR2 FQNEAQ, per germline (reference sequence). Inclusive of both ends, the CDR3 amounts to 13 amino acids. CDR3 amino acids: CASSFGRGNEQLF.

The V and J genes are TRBV20-1 and TRBJ2-7; 8 bases agree with TRBD2. Germline V gene sequence: CDR1 DFQATT, CDR2 SNEGSKA (reference sequence). The CDR3 consists of 14 residues. The ends lost 6 bases at V and 5 bases at J; junction bases unmatched: 12. The CDR3 loop reads CSASGSGSLDEQYF. The CDR3 coding sequence is TGCAGTGCCAGCGGGAGCGGGAGTCTGGACGAGCAGTACTTC.

There are a few counts of this clonotype. The CDR3 reads CASSLLQGAGGELFF. Here the CDR3 DNA reads TGTGCCAGCAGCCTACTTCAGGGGGCAGGCGGGGAGCTGTTTTTT. This chain connects TRBV7-2 to TRBJ2-2; the match to TRBD1 covers 8 bases. This CDR3 is 15 amino acids long. With V trimmed by 5 bases and J by 7 bases, 9 bases remained unmatched. The germline gives CDR1 SGHTA, CDR2 FQGNSA.

The rearrangement uses TRBV25-1 and TRBJ2-2; the D gene is possibly TRBD1 (5 bases). CDR1 is MGHDK, CDR2 SYGVNS, per germline. V lost 7 bases to trimming and J lost 0 bases, with 15 bases between them. This CDR3 is 16 amino acids long. CDR3 in DNA: TGTGCCAGCAACCCTCCAGGGATGGCGAACACCGGGGAGCTGTTTTTT. Translation: CASNPPGMANTGELFF.

This clonotype occurred a few times. This chain links TRBV11-1 with TRBJ2-3; D is ambiguous. The V end was cut by 3 bases, the J end by 2 bases, with 9 bases between. Germline values: CDR1 SGHAT, CDR2 FQDESV (reference sequence). CDR3 length: 14 amino acids. For the CDR3, the DNA is TGTGCCAGCAGCTTCGTACAGTCCACAGATACGCAGTATTTT. Residues: CASSFVQSTDTQYF.

This clonotype has a handful of counts. The genes are TRBV7-6 and TRBJ2-3; 8 nucleotides align to TRBD2. Germline V gives CDR1 SGHVS, CDR2 FNYEAQ. This CDR3 has 18 residues. The V gene end was trimmed by 2 bases and the J gene end by 0 bases; junction bases not matched to a gene: 10. The CDR3 here is CASSLFAGGGLSTDTQYF. The CDR3 region has the DNA TGTGCCAGCAGCTTATTTGCGGGGGGAGGTCTGAGCACAGATACGCAGTATTTT.